These 9 T cell receptor beta chains originate from one sample sequenced in a study of regulatory T cells in long-lasting Graves disease. Construction of TCR beta libraries relied on iRepertoire HTBI primers and on Arm-PCR targeting CDR3 regions. TCRdb reprocessed the multiplex PCR reads with MiXCR, giving one entry per CDR3 protein. The table records 510,000 or so distinct CDR3 sequences, 12% of them present only once. Sample time point: newly diagnosed GD, antithyroid drugs for less than 3 months. Making the TCR library involved RNA that had been extracted from PBMCs. This sample was also put to use in a study of T cells in Graves' hyperthyroidism and ophthalmopathy.

The material was peripheral blood mononuclear cells (PBMCs), obtained at new diagnosis, from a patient treated with antithyroid drugs. These receptors were collected from a woman aged 30 to 39 with Graves disease.

This clonotype was observed at least ten times. The V call is TRBV11-2, the J call TRBJ1-3, with a possible D match to TRBD1 (5 bases). Deletions cut 4 bases from V and 4 bases from J, with 23 bases between. The CDR3 is made up of 18 amino acids. Per germline, CDR1 SGHAT and CDR2 FQNNGV. The CDR3 region has the DNA TGTGCCAGCAGCTCGCAAATTGCCTGGCAGGGCGGGGGAAACACCATATATTTT. Its protein product is CASSSQIAWQGGGNTIYF.

This clonotype has a count of ten or more. The chain is built from TRBV24-1 and TRBJ2-3; D ambiguous. The CDR3 has 16 residues. Germline CDR1 reads KGHDR; CDR2 reads SFDVKD. Trimming cost V 2 bases and J 4 bases, with 15 bases left between them. CDR3: CATSDSSGLAADTQYF. CDR3 DNA: TGTGCCACCAGTGATTCGTCCGGGCTTGCCGCAGATACGCAGTATTTT.

This clonotype occurred a few times. This chain links TRBV19 with TRBJ1-1; possible D gene TRBD1, 6 bases. Trimming removed 6 bases from V and 6 bases from J, with 17 bases in between. Germline assignment: CDR1 LNHDA and CDR2 SQIVND (reference sequence). The CDR3 totals 14 residues. The CDR3 reads CASSEQGGNAEAFF. For the CDR3, the DNA is TGTGCCAGTAGCGAACAGGGAGGCAACGCTGAAGCTTTCTTT.

A few counts support this clonotype. The chain carries TRBV15 and TRBJ1-4, with 8 bases lining up with TRBD1. The ends lost 4 bases at V and 12 bases at J; junction bases unmatched: 10. Germline V lookup: CDR1 LNHNV, CDR2 YYDKDF (reference sequence). The CDR3 contains 14 residues. The CDR3: CATSKRTGRAELFF. CDR3 nucleotides: TGTGCCACCAGCAAAAGGACAGGGCGTGCGGAACTGTTTTTT.

With regard to this clonotype: This likely came from a read error, as a far larger clone is one base away. This is likely a read error, given that the CDR3 carries no conserved phenylalanine or tryptophan at its end. The chain links TRBV7-2 to TRBJ1-1; the D gene is possibly TRBD1 (5 bases). Germline loops: CDR1 SGHTA, CDR2 FQGNSA. The ends were cut back, 1 base at V and 0 bases at J, with 15 bases in the middle. This CDR3 comprises 17 residues. The CDR3 sequence: CASSLDATAFMNTEAFS. CDR3 DNA sequence: TGTGCCAGCAGCTTAGATGCGACAGCCTTCATGAACACTGAAGCTTTCTCT.

There are many counts of this clonotype. The CDR3 reads CASRTSGTSTDTQYF. The CDR3 coding sequence is TGCGCCAGCAGGACTAGCGGGACTAGCACAGATACGCAGTATTTT. V usage is TRBV10-2 and J usage is TRBJ2-3; 11 positions match TRBD2. Germline loops: CDR1 WSHSY, CDR2 SAAADI. After removal of 6 bases from V and 0 bases from J, the junction contained 2 bases not matched to a gene. The CDR3 runs 15 residues.

V is TRBV28 and J is TRBJ1-1, with 11 bases matching TRBD1. V was clipped by 6 bases and J by 4 bases; unmatched bases: 1. The germline V gene encodes CDR1 MDHEN and CDR2 SYDVKM. The CDR3 contains 13 residues. CDR3 sequence: CASRDRGLTEAFF. In DNA form, the CDR3 reads TGTGCCAGCAGGGACAGGGGGCTCACTGAAGCTTTCTTT.

This clonotype was seen only a few times. The chain links TRBV20-1 to TRBJ1-2; D is undetermined. This CDR3 contains 12 residues. The germline CDR1 and CDR2 sequences are DFQATT and SNEGSKA (reference sequence). V lost 0 bases and J lost 8, with 10 bases in between. The CDR3 DNA reads as TGCAGTGCTAGAGATCAGACCCCGGGCTACACCTTC. Translation: CSARDQTPGYTF.

This clonotype has only a few counts. This sequence joins TRBV19 and TRBJ2-7; 7 bases fit TRBD1. CDR1 and CDR2 (germline): LNHDA, SQIVND (reference sequence). CDR3 length: 13 amino acids. V lost 7 bases and J lost 2; bases outside the gene matches: 5. CDR3 region: CASTPGQAYEQYF. The CDR3 nucleotides read TGTGCCAGTACTCCCGGACAGGCCTACGAGCAGTACTTC. Complete variable domain (other parts from reference TRBV19 and TRBJ2-7): DGGITQSPKYLFRKEGQNVTLSCEQNLNHDAMYWYRQDPGQGLRLIYYSQIVNDFQKGDIAEGYSVSREKKESFPLTVTSAQKNPTAFYLCASTPGQAYEQYFGPGTRLTVT.